A selection of T cell receptor beta chains follows, all from one sample in a study of CD8 T cells in Susac syndrome. TCRdb re-called the immunoSEQ multiplex PCR reads with MiXCR, one entry per CDR3 protein. Altogether approximately 110,000 distinct CDR3 sequences are present, roughly 93% being singletons, with the ten largest covering roughly 0.33%. The material sequenced was CD8+ T cells from PBMCs. The receptors shown here come from a human donor with multiple sclerosis. Both conserved end residues are part of each CDR3. Fields, in order: CDR3 length, J gene, V gene, CDR3 protein.

len: 14; j_gene: TRBJ2-5; v_gene: TRBV4-2; CDR3aa: CASSQRLDAETQYF
len: 18; j_gene: TRBJ1-5; v_gene: TRBV4-1; CDR3aa: CASSQDIRQGALNQPQHF
len: 15; j_gene: TRBJ2-5; v_gene: TRBV7-9; CDR3aa: CASSLESERRETQYF
len: 14; j_gene: TRBJ1-5; v_gene: TRBV19; CDR3aa: CASTDGAKVRPQHF
len: 13; j_gene: TRBJ2-1; v_gene: TRBV3-1; CDR3aa: CASSQGIYNEQFF
len: 15; j_gene: TRBJ2-5; v_gene: TRBV5-4; CDR3aa: CASSLLSGRRETQYF
len: 13; j_gene: TRBJ2-2; v_gene: TRBV2; CDR3aa: CASSPQDLGELFF
len: 14; j_gene: TRBJ2-3; v_gene: TRBV6-4; CDR3aa: CASSMGLGADTQYF
len: 14; j_gene: TRBJ2-5; v_gene: TRBV28; CDR3aa: CASSSGLLQETQYF
len: 16; j_gene: TRBJ2-7; v_gene: TRBV20-1; CDR3aa: CSAREFGSSHSYEQYF